This T cell receptor (beta chain) was captured in a study of cytomegalovirus exposure and HLA in healthy donors. The study's findings and limits: Reportedly, a later analysis found an Asian-associated ancestry cluster had fewer N-insertions than the roughly 700-donor mean.

The CDR3 is 18 amino acids. Worth noting for this clone: What it binds is not known.

This PCR relied on a set of 60 Vbeta primers and 13 Jbeta primers. Assay used: immunoSEQ multiplex PCR; TCRdb lists only in-frame clones, some missing. This sample carries around 75,000 clones, 78% of them seen once, and the ten largest clones take 3.4%. The clonotype originates from a man aged 40-49 years in good health and CMV-seronegative. Sequencing was performed on PBMCs. V usage is TRBV21-1 and J usage is TRBJ2-2; no check of the table's D call, TRBD1, against the DNA was made. TRBV21-1 has pseudogene status. CDR3: CASSKVGTGEENTGELFF. The CDR3 nucleotides read TGTGCCAGCAGCAAAGTCGGGACAGGGGAGGAGAACACCGGGGAGCTGTTTTTT.